This TCR beta chain derives from a study of regulatory T cells in long-lasting Graves disease. Whole-study results and caveats: Possibly, accuracy suffered from the small sample size.

V shed 5 bases and J 6 bases; nucleotides not matched to a gene: 7. CDR3 length equals 14 residues. CDR1 and CDR2 from the germline V gene are MGHRA and YSYEKL. Concerning this clonotype itself: The antigen is not known.

The sample's time point: newly diagnosed GD, antithyroid drugs for less than 3 months. The TCR library was made from RNA that had been extracted from PBMCs in TRIzol. Construction of TCR beta libraries relied on iRepertoire HTBI primers and on Arm-PCR targeting CDR3 regions. From the multiplex PCR reads, TCRdb called clonotypes with MiXCR, one entry per CDR3 protein. The sample shows fewer than 500,000 distinct CDR3 sequences, roughly 15% of them seen only once. This same sample was also part of a study on T cells in Graves' hyperthyroidism and ophthalmopathy.

This receptor was identified in a man in his forties with Graves disease. The V and J genes are TRBV4-1 and TRBJ2-1; 7 positions agree with TRBD1. This sample comprised peripheral blood mononuclear cells (PBMCs), obtained at new diagnosis, from a patient treated with antithyroid drugs. The CDR3 nucleotides read TGCGCCAGCAGCAGACCAGGGACAGTCAATGAGCAGTTCTTC. Amino acid sequence: CASSRPGTVNEQFF.